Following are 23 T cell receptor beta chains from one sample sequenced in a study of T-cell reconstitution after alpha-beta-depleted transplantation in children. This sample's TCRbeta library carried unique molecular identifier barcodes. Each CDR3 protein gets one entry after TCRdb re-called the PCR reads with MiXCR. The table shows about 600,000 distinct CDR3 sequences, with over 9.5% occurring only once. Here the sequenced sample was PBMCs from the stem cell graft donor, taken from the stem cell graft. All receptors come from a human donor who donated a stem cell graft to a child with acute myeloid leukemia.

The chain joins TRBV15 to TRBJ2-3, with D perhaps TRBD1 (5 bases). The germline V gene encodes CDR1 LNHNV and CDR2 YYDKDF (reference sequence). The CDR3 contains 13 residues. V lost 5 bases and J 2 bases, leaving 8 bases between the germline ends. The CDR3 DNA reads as TGTGCCACCAGCGGACACCCCACAGATACGCAGTATTTT. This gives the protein CATSGHPTDTQYF.

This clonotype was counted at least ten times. CDR3 sequence reads: CASSPGQISYEQYF. For the CDR3, the DNA is TGTGCCAGCAGCCCGGGACAGATCTCCTACGAGCAGTACTTC. V and J are TRBV4-2 and TRBJ2-7; 7 bases are shared with TRBD1. The CDR3 runs to 14 residues. The germline gives CDR1 LGHNA, CDR2 YNFKEQ. Trimming removed 4 bases from V and 0 bases from J; junction bases left unmatched: 3.

The CDR3 DNA reads as TGTGCCACCTTGGACAGGGGACGAACTATGAACACTGAAGCTTTCTTT. Its protein product is CATLDRGRTMNTEAFF. The chain uses TRBV24-1 and TRBJ1-1, with 9 bases that match TRBD1. The length of the CDR3 is 16 residues. The junction had 10 bases not matched to a gene; V was cut back by 9 bases and J by 0 bases. CDR1 is KGHDR, CDR2 SFDVKD, per germline.

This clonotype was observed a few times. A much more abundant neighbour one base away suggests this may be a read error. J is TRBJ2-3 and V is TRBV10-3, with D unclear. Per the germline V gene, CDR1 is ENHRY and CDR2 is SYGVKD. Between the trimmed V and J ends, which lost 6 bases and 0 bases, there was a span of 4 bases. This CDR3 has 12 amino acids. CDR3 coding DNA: TGTGCCATCAGCACTAGCACAGATACGCAGTATTTT. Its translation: CAISTSTDTQYF.

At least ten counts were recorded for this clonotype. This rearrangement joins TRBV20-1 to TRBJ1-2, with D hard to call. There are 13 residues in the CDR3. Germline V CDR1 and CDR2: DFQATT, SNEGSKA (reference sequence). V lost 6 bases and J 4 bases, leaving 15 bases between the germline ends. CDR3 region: CSARAGISYGYTF. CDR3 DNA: TGCAGTGCCCGAGCCGGGATCAGCTATGGCTACACCTTC.

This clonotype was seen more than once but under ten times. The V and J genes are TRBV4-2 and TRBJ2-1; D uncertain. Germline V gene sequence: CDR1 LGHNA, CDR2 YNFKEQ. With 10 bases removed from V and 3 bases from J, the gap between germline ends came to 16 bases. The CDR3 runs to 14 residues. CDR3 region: CAMGPGQVYNEQFF. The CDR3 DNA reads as TGTGCCATGGGCCCCGGCCAGGTCTACAATGAGCAGTTCTTC.

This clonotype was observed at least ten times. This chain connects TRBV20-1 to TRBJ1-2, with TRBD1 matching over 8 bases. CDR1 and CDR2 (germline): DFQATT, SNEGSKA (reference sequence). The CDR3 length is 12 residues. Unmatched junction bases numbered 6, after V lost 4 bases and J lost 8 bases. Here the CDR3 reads CSATRTGQGYTF. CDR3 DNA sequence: TGCAGTGCTACCCGGACAGGGCAGGGCTACACCTTC.

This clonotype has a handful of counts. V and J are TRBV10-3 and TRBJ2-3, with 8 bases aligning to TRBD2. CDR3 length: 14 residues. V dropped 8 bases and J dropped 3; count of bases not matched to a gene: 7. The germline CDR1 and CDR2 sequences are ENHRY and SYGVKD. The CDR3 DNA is TGTGCCATCGGGAGCGGGAGTGGGACAGATACGCAGTATTTT. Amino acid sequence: CAIGSGSGTDTQYF.

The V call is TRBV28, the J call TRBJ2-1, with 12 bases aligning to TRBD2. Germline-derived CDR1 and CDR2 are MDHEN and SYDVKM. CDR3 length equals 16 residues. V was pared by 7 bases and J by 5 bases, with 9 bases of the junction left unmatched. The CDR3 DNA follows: TGTGCCAGCAAGTCCATTCGGACTAGCGGGGACAATGAGCAGTTCTTC. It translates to CASKSIRTSGDNEQFF.

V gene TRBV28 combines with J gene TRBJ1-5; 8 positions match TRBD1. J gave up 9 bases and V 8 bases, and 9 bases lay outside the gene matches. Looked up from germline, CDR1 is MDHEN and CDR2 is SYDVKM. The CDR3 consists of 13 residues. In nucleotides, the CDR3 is TGTGCCAGCCGTAAAACAGGGGGAGGGCCCCAGCATTTT. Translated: CASRKTGGGPQHF.

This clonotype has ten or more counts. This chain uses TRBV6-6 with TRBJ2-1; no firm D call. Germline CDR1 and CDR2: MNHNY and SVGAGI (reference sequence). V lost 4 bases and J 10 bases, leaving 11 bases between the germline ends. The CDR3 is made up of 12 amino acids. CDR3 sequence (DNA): TGTGCCAGCAGTTCCCGCCAGGACGAGCAGTTCTTC. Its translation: CASSSRQDEQFF.

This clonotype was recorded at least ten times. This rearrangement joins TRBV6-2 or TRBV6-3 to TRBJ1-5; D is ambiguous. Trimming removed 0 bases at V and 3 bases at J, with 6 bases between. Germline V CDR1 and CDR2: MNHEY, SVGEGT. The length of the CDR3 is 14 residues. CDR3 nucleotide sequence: TGTGCCAGCAGTTACTCGATGGCCAATCAGCCCCAGCATTTT. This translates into CASSYSMANQPQHF.

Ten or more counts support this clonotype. The CDR3, as DNA: TGCAGCGTCAGAGACGGGCAAGAGACCCAGTACTTC. Its translation: CSVRDGQETQYF. This chain connects TRBV29-1 to TRBJ2-5; no clear D. Germline-derived CDR1 and CDR2 are SQVTM and ANQGSEA. Trimming pared 6 bases from V and 2 bases from J, leaving 10 bases between. CDR3 length: 12 amino acids.

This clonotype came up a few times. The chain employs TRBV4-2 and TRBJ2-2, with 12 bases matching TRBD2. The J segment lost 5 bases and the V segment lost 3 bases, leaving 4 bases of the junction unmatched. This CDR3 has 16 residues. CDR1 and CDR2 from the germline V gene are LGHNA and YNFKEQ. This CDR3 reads CASSHAGTSGTGELFF. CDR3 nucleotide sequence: TGTGCCAGCAGCCACGCTGGGACTAGCGGGACCGGGGAGCTGTTTTTT.

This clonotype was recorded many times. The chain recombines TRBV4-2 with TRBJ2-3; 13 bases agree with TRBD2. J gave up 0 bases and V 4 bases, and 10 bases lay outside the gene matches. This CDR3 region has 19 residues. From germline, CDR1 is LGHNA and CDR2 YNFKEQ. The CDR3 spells CASSPEGTSGTTSTDTQYF. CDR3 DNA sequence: TGTGCCAGCAGCCCGGAGGGGACTAGCGGGACTACTAGCACAGATACGCAGTATTTT.

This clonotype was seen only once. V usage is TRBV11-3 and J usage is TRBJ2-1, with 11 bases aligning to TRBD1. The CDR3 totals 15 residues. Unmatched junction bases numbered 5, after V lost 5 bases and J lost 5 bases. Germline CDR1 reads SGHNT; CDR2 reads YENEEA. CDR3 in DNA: TGTGCCAGCAGCATGGGACAGGGGGGAAACAATGAGCAGTTCTTC. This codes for CASSMGQGGNNEQFF.

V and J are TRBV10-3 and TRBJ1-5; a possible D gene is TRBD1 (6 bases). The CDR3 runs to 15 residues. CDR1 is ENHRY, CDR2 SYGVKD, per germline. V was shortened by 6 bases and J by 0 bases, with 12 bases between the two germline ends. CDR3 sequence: CAISVTGNSNQPQHF. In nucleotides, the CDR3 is TGTGCCATCAGCGTCACAGGGAATAGCAATCAGCCCCAGCATTTT.

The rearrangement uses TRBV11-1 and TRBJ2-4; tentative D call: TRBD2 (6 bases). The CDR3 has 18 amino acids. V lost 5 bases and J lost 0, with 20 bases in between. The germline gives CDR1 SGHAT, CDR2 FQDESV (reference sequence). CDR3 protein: CASSGTTVAVLAKNIQYF. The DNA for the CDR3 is TGTGCCAGCAGCGGAACTACTGTAGCGGTTCTAGCCAAAAACATTCAGTACTTC.

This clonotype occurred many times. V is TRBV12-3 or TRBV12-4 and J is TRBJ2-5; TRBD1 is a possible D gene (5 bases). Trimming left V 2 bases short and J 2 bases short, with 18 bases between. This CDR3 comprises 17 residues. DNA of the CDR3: TGTGCCAGCAGTTTAAGGGGTGCCACCCAAGGGCAAGAGACCCAGTACTTC. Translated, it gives CASSLRGATQGQETQYF.

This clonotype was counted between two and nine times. The CDR3 coding sequence is TGTGCCAGCAGTTTATCAGGACAGCCTGAAGCTTTCTTT. Residues: CASSLSGQPEAFF. This sequence joins TRBV28 and TRBJ1-1, with D tentatively TRBD1 (6 bases). V lost 1 base and J 6 bases, leaving 9 bases between the germline ends. The CDR3 runs to 13 residues. Germline V gene lookup returns CDR1 MDHEN and CDR2 SYDVKM.

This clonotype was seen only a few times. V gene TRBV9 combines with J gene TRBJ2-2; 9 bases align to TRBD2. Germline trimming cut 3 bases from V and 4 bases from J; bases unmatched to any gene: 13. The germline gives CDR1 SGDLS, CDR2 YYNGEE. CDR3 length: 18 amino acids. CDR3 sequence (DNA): TGTGCCAGCAGCGAGGGGACAAGACTAGCGGAACTCACCGGGGAGCTGTTTTTT. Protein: CASSEGTRLAELTGELFF.

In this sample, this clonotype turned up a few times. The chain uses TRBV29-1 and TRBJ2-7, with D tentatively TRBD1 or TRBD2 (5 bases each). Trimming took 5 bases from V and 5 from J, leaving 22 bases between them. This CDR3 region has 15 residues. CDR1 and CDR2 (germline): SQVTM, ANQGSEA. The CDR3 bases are TGCAGCGTTTCGCTTACCCAGGGACCGATAAACGAGCAGTACTTC. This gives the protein CSVSLTQGPINEQYF.

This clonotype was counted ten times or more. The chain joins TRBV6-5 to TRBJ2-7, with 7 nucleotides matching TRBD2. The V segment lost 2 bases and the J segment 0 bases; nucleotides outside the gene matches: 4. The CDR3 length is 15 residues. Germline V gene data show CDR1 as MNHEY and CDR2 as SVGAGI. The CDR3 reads CASSYERDLSYEQYF. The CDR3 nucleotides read TGTGCCAGCAGTTACGAGCGGGACCTCTCCTACGAGCAGTACTTC.